The sample holds many counts of the clone carrying this TCR beta chain. This record comes from a study of response to subunit inactivated influenza vaccine. TCRdb itself ran the RT-PCR reads through MiXCR, one entry per CDR3 protein. The sample holds around 540,000 distinct CDR3 sequences, 10% to 15% seen once. The sequencing here drew on PBMCs from blood, taken on the day of vaccination. This sequence originates from a man aged 50-60 years who received an inactivated influenza vaccine.

The chain's CDR3 is CASSYDVGQYF. The CDR3 DNA follows: TGTGCCAGCAGCTACGACGTGGGGCAGTATTTT. The chain combines TRBV7-8 with TRBJ2-3, with D uncertain. The length of the CDR3 is 11 residues. Per the germline V gene, CDR1 is SGHVS and CDR2 is FQNEAQ. V dropped 4 bases and J dropped 11 bases, with 10 bases sitting between them.